The clone carrying this T cell receptor (beta chain) has more than one count but fewer than ten. TCR beta CDR3 regions were amplified from RNA transcripts. When the TCR CDR3 underwent first-round RT-PCR, the HTBI primer set was used. TCRdb reprocessed the multiplex PCR reads via MiXCR and lists one record per CDR3 protein. The table has about 500,000 distinct CDR3 sequences, about 16% seen once. The record originates from a study of T cells in Graves' hyperthyroidism and ophthalmopathy. The CDR3 is made up of 18 amino acids. V gave up 0 bases and J gave up 4 bases; unmatched junction bases: 10. CDR1 is LGHNA and CDR2 is YSLEER in the germline V gene.

This chain connects TRBV4-3 to TRBJ2-3, with 10 bases lining up with TRBD2. Sequencing input: blood. This receptor was obtained from a woman aged 25 to 39 with Graves' ophthalmopathy. The CDR3 loop reads CASSQDTRGSGRSDTQYF. In DNA form, the CDR3 reads TGCGCCAGCAGCCAAGATACAAGGGGTAGCGGGAGGTCAGATACGCAGTATTTT.